This T cell receptor (beta chain) was sequenced for a study of beta chain features in type 1 diabetes. General observations from the study: In every one of the four CD4+ subsets, TCRB CDR3s were moderately but significantly shorter in Type 1 diabetes patients. Naive, central memory and regulatory TCRB repertoires appeared more similar among patients than healthy donors.

The CDR3 length is 16 residues. V was pared by 4 bases and J by 0 bases, with 13 bases between. Germline loops: CDR1 SEHNR, CDR2 FQNEAQ (reference sequence). As every portion of the isolated RNA was reverse transcribed, the sequencing read expressed TCRB transcripts. Clones were sequenced by immunoSEQ multiplex PCR, and TCRdb holds only the in-frame ones, with some missing. The table lists about 130,000 clones, 9% of them singletons. The sample holds many counts of this clone. The antigen is unknown. The receptor's source is a young man with type 1 diabetes. The chain recombines TRBV7-9 with TRBJ2-1; D may be TRBD1 (6 bases). Sequenced input: central memory CD4+ T cells from blood. Here the CDR3 reads CASSSQGRGSYNEQFF. In nucleotides, the CDR3 is TGTGCCAGCAGCTCGCAGGGCAGGGGCTCCTACAATGAGCAGTTCTTC.